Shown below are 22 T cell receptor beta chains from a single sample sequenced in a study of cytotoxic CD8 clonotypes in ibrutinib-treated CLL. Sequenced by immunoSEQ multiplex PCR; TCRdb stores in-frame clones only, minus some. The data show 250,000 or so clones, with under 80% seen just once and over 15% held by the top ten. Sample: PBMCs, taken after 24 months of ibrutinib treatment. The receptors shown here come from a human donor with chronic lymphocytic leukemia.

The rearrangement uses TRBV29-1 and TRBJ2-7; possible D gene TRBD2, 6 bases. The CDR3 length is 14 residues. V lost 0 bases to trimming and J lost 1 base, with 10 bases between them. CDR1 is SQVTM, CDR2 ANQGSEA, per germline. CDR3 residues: CSVEERGASYEQYF. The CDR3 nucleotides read TGCAGCGTTGAAGAGCGCGGGGCGTCCTACGAGCAGTACTTC.

The CDR3 here is CASSPTMTSGTYEQYF. The CDR3 DNA reads TGTGCCAGCAGTCCTACAATGACTAGCGGAACCTACGAGCAGTACTTC. This chain links TRBV27 with TRBJ2-7, with 9 bases matching TRBD2. The CDR3 is 16 amino acids. Germline V lookup: CDR1 MNHEY, CDR2 SMNVEV (reference sequence). J gave up 2 bases and V 5 bases, and 10 bases lay outside the gene matches.

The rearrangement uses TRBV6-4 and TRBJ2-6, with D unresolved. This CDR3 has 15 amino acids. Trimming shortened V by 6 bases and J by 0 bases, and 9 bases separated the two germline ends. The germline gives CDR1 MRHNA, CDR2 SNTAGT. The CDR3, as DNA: TGTGCCAGCAGCGAGTCCTACTCTGGGGCCAACGTCCTGACTTTC. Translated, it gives CASSESYSGANVLTF.

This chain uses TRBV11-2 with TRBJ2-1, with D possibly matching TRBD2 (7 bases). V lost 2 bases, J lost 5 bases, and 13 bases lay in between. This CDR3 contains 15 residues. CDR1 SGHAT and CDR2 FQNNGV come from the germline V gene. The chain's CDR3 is CASSLRGDYNNEQFF. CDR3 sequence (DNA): TGTGCCAGCAGCTTAAGGGGGGACTACAACAATGAGCAGTTCTTC.

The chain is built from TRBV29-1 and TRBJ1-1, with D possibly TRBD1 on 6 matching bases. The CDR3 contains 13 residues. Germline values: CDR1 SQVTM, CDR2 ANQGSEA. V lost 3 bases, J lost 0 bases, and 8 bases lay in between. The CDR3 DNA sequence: TGCAGCGTTGAGAGGGGGATGAACACTGAAGCTTTCTTT. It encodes CSVERGMNTEAFF.

CDR3 coding DNA: TGCGCCAGCAGCCCACCGGGACAGGGGATCTCTGAAGCTTTCTTT. This codes for CASSPPGQGISEAFF. The gene calls are TRBV5-1 and TRBJ1-1; 10 nucleotides match TRBD1. This CDR3 contains 15 residues. The V gene's germline CDR1 is SGHRS and CDR2 YFSETQ. Trimming at V came to 4 bases and at J to 6 bases, leaving 9 bases not matched to a gene.

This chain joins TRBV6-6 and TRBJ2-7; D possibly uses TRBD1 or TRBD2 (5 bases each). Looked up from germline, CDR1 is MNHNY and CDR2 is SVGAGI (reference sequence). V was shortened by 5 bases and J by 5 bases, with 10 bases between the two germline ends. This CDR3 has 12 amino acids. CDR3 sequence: CASSRDGNEQYF. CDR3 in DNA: TGTGCCAGCAGTCGGGACGGTAACGAGCAGTACTTC.

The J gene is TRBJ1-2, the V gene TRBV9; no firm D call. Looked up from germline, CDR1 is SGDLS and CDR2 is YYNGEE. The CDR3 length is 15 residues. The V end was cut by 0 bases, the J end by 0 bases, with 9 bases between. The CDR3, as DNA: TGTGCCAGCAGCGTAGCGGAAGGGTCTAACTATGGCTACACCTTC. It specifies CASSVAEGSNYGYTF.

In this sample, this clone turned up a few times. DNA for the CDR3: TGTGCCAGCAGCTTAGGGTGGCGGGGTTCCTACGAGCAGTACTTC. It translates to CASSLGWRGSYEQYF. The chain has TRBV11-2 and TRBJ2-7; the D gene is possibly TRBD2 (6 bases). V was clipped by 1 base and J by 1 base, with 11 bases between them. The germline V gene has CDR1 SGHAT and CDR2 FQNNGV. The CDR3 is made up of 15 amino acids.

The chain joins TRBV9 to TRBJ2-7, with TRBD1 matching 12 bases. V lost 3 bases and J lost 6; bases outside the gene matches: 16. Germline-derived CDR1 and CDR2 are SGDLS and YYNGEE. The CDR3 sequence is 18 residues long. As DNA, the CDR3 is TGTGCCAGCAGCGCCGGGACAGGGGGCGCCCTGTTGGAGGGCGAGCAGTACTTC. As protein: CASSAGTGGALLEGEQYF.

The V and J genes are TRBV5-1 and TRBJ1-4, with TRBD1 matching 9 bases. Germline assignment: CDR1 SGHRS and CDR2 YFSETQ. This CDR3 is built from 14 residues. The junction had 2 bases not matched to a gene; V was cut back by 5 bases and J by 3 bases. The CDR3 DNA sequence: TGCGCCAGCAGGGGACAGGGAGCTAATGAAAAACTGTTTTTT. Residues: CASRGQGANEKLFF.

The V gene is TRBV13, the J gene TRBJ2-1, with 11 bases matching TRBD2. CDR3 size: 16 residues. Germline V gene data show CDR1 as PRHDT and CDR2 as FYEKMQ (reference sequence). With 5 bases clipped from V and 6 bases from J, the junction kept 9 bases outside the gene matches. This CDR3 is CASSTTSGSLVNEQFF. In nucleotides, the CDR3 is TGTGCCAGCAGCACAACTAGCGGGAGTTTGGTCAATGAGCAGTTCTTC.

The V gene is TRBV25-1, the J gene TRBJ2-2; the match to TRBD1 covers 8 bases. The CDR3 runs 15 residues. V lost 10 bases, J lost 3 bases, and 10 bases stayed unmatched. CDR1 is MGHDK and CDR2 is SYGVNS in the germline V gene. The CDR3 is CATSPGQVDTGELFF. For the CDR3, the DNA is TGTGCCACGAGTCCGGGACAGGTAGACACCGGGGAGCTGTTTTTT.

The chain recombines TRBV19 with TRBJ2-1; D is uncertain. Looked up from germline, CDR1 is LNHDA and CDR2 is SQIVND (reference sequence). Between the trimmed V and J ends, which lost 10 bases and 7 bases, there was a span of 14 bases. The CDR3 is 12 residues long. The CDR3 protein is CATSQTRNEQFF. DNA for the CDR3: TGTGCCACCTCCCAGACTCGAAATGAGCAGTTCTTC.

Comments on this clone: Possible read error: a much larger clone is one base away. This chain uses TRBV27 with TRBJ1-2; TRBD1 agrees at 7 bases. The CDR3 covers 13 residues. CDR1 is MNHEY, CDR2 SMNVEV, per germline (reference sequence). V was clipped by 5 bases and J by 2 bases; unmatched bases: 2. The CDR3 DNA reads TGTGCCAGCAGTGTACAGGGGAACTATGGCTACACCTTC. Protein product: CASSVQGNYGYTF.

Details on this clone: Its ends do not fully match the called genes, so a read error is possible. The DNA of the CDR3 is TGTGCCTGCAGTTCTTCCGGGAGGAGCAATCAGCCCCAGCATTTT. As protein: CACSSSGRSNQPQHF. V is TRBV7-3 and J is TRBJ1-5; D is uncertain. The CDR3 runs to 15 residues. Germline CDR1 SGHTA, CDR2 FQGTGA. The full variable domain, rest sourced from reference TRBV7-3 and TRBJ1-5, is GAGVSQTPSNKVTEKGKYVELRCDPISGHTALYWYRQSLGQGPEFLIYFQGTGAADDSGLPNDRFFAVRPEGSVSTLKIQRTERGDSAVYLCACSSSGRSNQPQHFGDGTRLSIL.

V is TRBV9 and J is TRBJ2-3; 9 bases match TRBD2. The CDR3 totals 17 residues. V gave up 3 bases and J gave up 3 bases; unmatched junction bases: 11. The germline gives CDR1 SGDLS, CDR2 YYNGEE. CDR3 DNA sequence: TGTGCCAGCAGCGGACCCCGACTAGCGGTAGAGACAGATACGCAGTATTTT. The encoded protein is CASSGPRLAVETDTQYF.

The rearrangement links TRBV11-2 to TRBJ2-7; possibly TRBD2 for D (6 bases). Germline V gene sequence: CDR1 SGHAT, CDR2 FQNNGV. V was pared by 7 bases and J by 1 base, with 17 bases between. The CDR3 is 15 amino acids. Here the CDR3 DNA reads TGTGCCAGCATGGCCTCGGAGGGAGTTTCCTACGAGCAGTACTTC. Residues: CASMASEGVSYEQYF.

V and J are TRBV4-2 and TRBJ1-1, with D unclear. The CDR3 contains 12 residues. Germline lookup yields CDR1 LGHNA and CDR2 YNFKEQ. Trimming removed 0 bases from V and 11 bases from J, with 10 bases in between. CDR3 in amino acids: CASSQDGGIAFF. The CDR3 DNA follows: TGTGCCAGCAGCCAAGATGGAGGGATCGCTTTCTTT.

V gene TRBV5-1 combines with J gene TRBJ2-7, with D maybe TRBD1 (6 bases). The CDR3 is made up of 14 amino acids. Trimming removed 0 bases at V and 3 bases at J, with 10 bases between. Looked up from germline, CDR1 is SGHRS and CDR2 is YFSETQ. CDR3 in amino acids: CASSLEGQHYEQYF. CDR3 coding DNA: TGCGCCAGCAGCTTGGAAGGACAGCACTACGAGCAGTACTTC. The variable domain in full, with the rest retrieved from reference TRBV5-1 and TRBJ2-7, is KAGVTQTPRYLIKTRGQQVTLSCSPISGHRSVSWYQQTPGQGLQFLFEYFSETQRNKGNFPGRFSGRQFSNSRSEMNVSTLELGDSALYLCASSLEGQHYEQYFGPGTRLTVT.

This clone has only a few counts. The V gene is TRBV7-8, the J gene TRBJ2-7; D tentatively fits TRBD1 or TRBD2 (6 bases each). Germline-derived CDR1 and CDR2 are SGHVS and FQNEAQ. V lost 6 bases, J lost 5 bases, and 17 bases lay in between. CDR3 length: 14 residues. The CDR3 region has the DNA TGTGCCAGCAGTCAAGTTTGGGGGGCTCACGAGCAGTACTTC. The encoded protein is CASSQVWGAHEQYF.

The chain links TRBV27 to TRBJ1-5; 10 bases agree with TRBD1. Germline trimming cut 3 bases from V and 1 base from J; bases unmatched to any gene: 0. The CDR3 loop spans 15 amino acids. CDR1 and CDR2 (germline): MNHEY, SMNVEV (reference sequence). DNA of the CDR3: TGTGCCAGCAGTTTGGACAGGGGGAGCAATCAGCCCCAGCATTTT. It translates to CASSLDRGSNQPQHF.